The 5 T cell receptor beta chains presented below share a single source sample, sequenced in a study of cytomegalovirus exposure and HLA in healthy donors. The PCR used 60 Vbeta and 13 Jbeta primers. The method was immunoSEQ multiplex PCR; TCRdb's version includes in-frame clones alone and lacks a portion of them. Of over 150,000 clones in the sample, about three quarters were seen once. The sequenced sample consisted of PBMCs. The receptors were gathered from a woman aged 25 to 39 in good health and CMV-seronegative.

This clone was recorded a few times. The V and J genes are TRBV7-3 and TRBJ2-4; TRBD2 aligns across 7 bases. Trimming at V came to 2 bases and at J to 14 bases, leaving 9 bases not matched to a gene. The CDR3 is 13 residues long. Germline CDR1 and CDR2: SGHTA and FQGTGA. This CDR3 is CASSLASTSDKYF. The CDR3, as DNA: TGTGCCAGCAGCTTAGCGTCTACTAGCGACAAGTACTTC.

This chain connects TRBV5-6 to TRBJ1-1, with D unclear. Germline lookup yields CDR1 SGHDT and CDR2 YYEEEE. Trimming stripped 4 bases from V and 4 bases from J, with 17 bases between. CDR3 length: 15 residues. For the CDR3, the DNA is TGTGCCAGCAGCCGGCGGAGGGATCGGAGCACTGAAGCTTTCTTT. Translation: CASSRRRDRSTEAFF.

The gene calls are TRBV30 and TRBJ1-5; no clear D gene. Per the germline V gene, CDR1 is GTSNPN and CDR2 is SVGIG (reference sequence). The CDR3 spans 13 residues. V lost 5 bases to trimming and J lost 0 bases, with 8 bases between them. Here the CDR3 DNA reads TGTGCCTGGGCCCTCGGTAGCAATCAGCCCCAGCATTTT. The encoded protein is CAWALGSNQPQHF.

The chain is built from TRBV19 and TRBJ1-1; TRBD1 agrees at 10 bases. CDR3 length: 13 amino acids. The J segment lost 3 bases and the V segment lost 11 bases, leaving 6 bases of the junction unmatched. From germline, CDR1 is LNHDA and CDR2 SQIVND (reference sequence). The CDR3 spells CAAQGQGYTEAFF. DNA for the CDR3: TGTGCCGCTCAGGGACAGGGGTACACTGAAGCTTTCTTT.

The V gene is TRBV4-3, the J gene TRBJ1-6; unclear D gene. The CDR3 contains 15 residues. Germline-derived CDR1 and CDR2 are LGHNA and YSLEER. The V end was cut by 0 bases, the J end by 9 bases, with 12 bases between. In DNA form, the CDR3 reads TGCGCCAGCAGCCAAGATCTGTCGGGAGGTTCACCCCTCCACTTT. Translated, it gives CASSQDLSGGSPLHF.